Listed here are 24 T cell receptor beta chains from one sample, sequenced in a study of blood T cell repertoires in COVID-19 (TCRdb year 2020). Library construction relied on the immunoSEQ multiplex PCR assay. TCRdb took this table from immuneACCESS and kept in-frame rearrangements with V and J called. Such tables lack part of the clones; where checked against another copy, unresolved V genes explain under half of the gap, and the rest is unexplained. The sample has over 200,000 clones on record, about 87% of them singletons. The ten most abundant clones make up approximately 3.7% of the sample. The sequenced material came from PBMCs or T cells enriched from blood (not recorded which). The receptors originated from a woman aged 30 to 39 who had been exposed to COVID-19.

The V call is TRBV3-1 (or the pseudogene TRBV3-2), the J call TRBJ2-5; TRBD2 aligns across 8 bases. Germline V gene sequence: CDR1 LGHDT, CDR2 YNNKEL (reference sequence). The CDR3 totals 16 residues. The trim removed 4 bases at V and 3 bases at J, leaving 10 bases unmatched. CDR3: CASSRLTGGPEETQYF. CDR3 in DNA: TGTGCCAGCAGCCGTCTTACGGGAGGGCCGGAAGAGACCCAGTACTTC.

CDR3 DNA: TGTGCCACCCTGGGGGCTCGAGGCGACAGGGGAGGTGAAAAACTGTTTTTT. It codes for CATLGARGDRGGEKLFF. The V call is TRBV28, the J call TRBJ1-4; 8 bases line up with TRBD1. The germline CDR1 and CDR2 sequences are MDHEN and SYDVKM. The trim removed 10 bases at V and 7 bases at J, leaving 20 bases unmatched. The CDR3 runs to 17 residues. The entire variable domain, with the rest obtained from reference TRBV28 and TRBJ1-4, is as follows: DVKVTQSSRYLVKRTGEKVFLECVQDMDHENMFWYRQDPGLGLRLIYFSYDVKMKEKGDIPEGYSVSREKKERFSLILESASTNQTSMYLCATLGARGDRGGEKLFFGSGTQLSVL.

The V call is TRBV25-1, the J call TRBJ1-2; tentative D call: TRBD1 (5 bases). The CDR3 runs to 15 residues. Trimming removed 1 base from V and 4 bases from J, with 13 bases in between. Germline lookup yields CDR1 MGHDK and CDR2 SYGVNS. The CDR3 reads CASSELGADTYGYTF. CDR3 bases: TGTGCCAGCAGTGAATTAGGGGCTGACACCTATGGCTACACCTTC.

V usage is TRBV5-6 and J usage is TRBJ2-7; D is ambiguous. This CDR3 is built from 16 residues. The germline V gene has CDR1 SGHDT and CDR2 YYEEEE. V was trimmed by 1 base and J by 3 bases, leaving 17 bases between them. CDR3: CASSLSRQSSYYEQYF. DNA for the CDR3: TGTGCCAGCAGCTTGTCCCGACAAAGTTCGTACTACGAGCAGTACTTC.

The chain is built from TRBV5-5 and TRBJ2-1; 11 positions agree with TRBD2. V was pared by 1 base and J by 9 bases, with 15 bases of the junction left unmatched. From germline, CDR1 is SGHKS and CDR2 YYEKEE (reference sequence). This CDR3 contains 18 residues. The CDR3 region has the DNA TGTGCCAGCAGCTTGCCAACCCTCCTAGCGGGAGGAGGGGGTGAGCAGTTCTTC. The encoded protein is CASSLPTLLAGGGGEQFF.

In DNA, the CDR3 is TGCGCCAGCAGCTCGACAGCCAGCCAAGAGACCCAGTACTTC. This sequence encodes CASSSTASQETQYF. The rearrangement joins TRBV5-1 to TRBJ2-5; D possibly corresponds to TRBD1 (5 bases). V lost 3 bases, J lost 1 base, and 10 bases lay in between. Looked up from germline, CDR1 is SGHRS and CDR2 is YFSETQ. The CDR3 runs to 14 residues. Full variable domain (remainder filled in from reference TRBV5-1 and TRBJ2-5): KAGVTQTPRYLIKTRGQQVTLSCSPISGHRSVSWYQQTPGQGLQFLFEYFSETQRNKGNFPGRFSGRQFSNSRSEMNVSTLELGDSALYLCASSSTASQETQYFGPGTRLLVL.

A few counts support this clone. V usage is TRBV5-1 and J usage is TRBJ1-1; TRBD1 matches 7 bases. Trimming at V came to 4 bases and at J to 1 base, leaving 4 bases not matched to a gene. This CDR3 is 14 amino acids long. Germline V CDR1 and CDR2: SGHRS, YFSETQ. This chain's CDR3 is CASSRQGWNTEAFF. CDR3 nucleotides: TGCGCCAGCAGCCGACAGGGTTGGAACACTGAAGCTTTCTTT. The full variable domain, its missing parts supplied by reference TRBV5-1 and TRBJ1-1, is KAGVTQTPRYLIKTRGQQVTLSCSPISGHRSVSWYQQTPGQGLQFLFEYFSETQRNKGNFPGRFSGRQFSNSRSEMNVSTLELGDSALYLCASSRQGWNTEAFFGQGTRLTVV.

V gene TRBV12-3 or TRBV12-4 combines with J gene TRBJ2-7, with 8 bases matching TRBD1. The CDR3 contains 13 residues. Germline trimming cut 4 bases from V and 4 bases from J; bases unmatched to any gene: 3. The CDR3 reads CASSWRQGYEQYF. CDR3 coding DNA: TGTGCCAGCAGTTGGAGACAGGGGTACGAGCAGTACTTC.

This chain uses TRBV30 with TRBJ2-3, with 10 positions matching TRBD2. The germline CDR1 and CDR2 sequences are GTSNPN and SVGIG (reference sequence). The CDR3 has 14 residues. With V trimmed by 2 bases and J by 6 bases, 5 bases remained unmatched. CDR3 DNA: TGTGCCTGGAGTTCACTAGCGGGACTGGATACGCAGTATTTT. Translating gives CAWSSLAGLDTQYF.

CDR3 nucleotide sequence: TGTGCCAGCAGCTTAGTTGAACTAGCGGGGCAAGAGACCCAGTACTTC. Translated: CASSLVELAGQETQYF. J is TRBJ2-5 and V is TRBV7-9; TRBD2 aligns across 10 bases. CDR3 length equals 16 residues. After removal of 1 base from V and 2 bases from J, the junction contained 4 bases not matched to a gene. CDR1 and CDR2 (germline): SEHNR, FQNEAQ (reference sequence). Full variable domain (remainder filled in from reference TRBV7-9 and TRBJ2-5): DTGVSQNPRHKITKRGQNVTFRCDPISEHNRLYWYRQTLGQGPEFLTYFQNEAQLEKSRLLSDRFSAERPKGSFSTLEIQRTEQGDSAMYLCASSLVELAGQETQYFGPGTRLLVL.

The V call is TRBV7-9, the J call TRBJ2-7; a weak D match, TRBD2 (5 bases). The CDR3 sequence is 16 residues long. Trimming cost V 7 bases and J 3 bases, with 22 bases left between them. Germline V gene lookup returns CDR1 SEHNR and CDR2 FQNEAQ (reference sequence). CDR3 nucleotide sequence: TGTGCCAGCATCGAAACTCGGGAAGGGATAAACTACGAGCAGTACTTC. It codes for CASIETREGINYEQYF.

The V and J genes are TRBV5-1 and TRBJ1-1; no definite D call. V was cut by 2 bases and J by 1 base, with 15 bases left in between. Germline CDR1 and CDR2: SGHRS and YFSETQ. The CDR3 extends over 16 amino acids. CDR3 sequence (DNA): TGCGCCAGCAGCTTTTTCAGCGGGATTACGAACACTGAAGCTTTCTTT. Translated, it gives CASSFFSGITNTEAFF. Based on the CDR3 plus reference TRBV5-1 and TRBJ1-1, the full variable domain is KAGVTQTPRYLIKTRGQQVTLSCSPISGHRSVSWYQQTPGQGLQFLFEYFSETQRNKGNFPGRFSGRQFSNSRSEMNVSTLELGDSALYLCASSFFSGITNTEAFFGQGTRLTVV.

This sequence joins TRBV15 and TRBJ1-1; maybe TRBD1 (5 bases). V shed 3 bases and J shed 0 bases, with 8 bases lying between them. Germline loops: CDR1 LNHNV, CDR2 YYDKDF (reference sequence). This CDR3 is built from 14 residues. The CDR3 bases are TGTGCCACCAGCAGGCGACAGATGAACACTGAAGCTTTCTTT. Its translation: CATSRRQMNTEAFF.

The CDR3 spells CASKVLAGTGNTIYF. The CDR3 DNA is TGTGCCAGCAAAGTATTGGCAGGGACTGGAAACACCATATATTTT. The rearrangement links TRBV2 to TRBJ1-3; TRBD1 is a possible D gene (5 bases). Germline values: CDR1 SNHLY, CDR2 FYNNEI. V was clipped by 7 bases and J by 2 bases, with 15 bases between them. This CDR3 is 15 amino acids long.

The CDR3: CAISDSYDEQFF. In nucleotides, the CDR3 is TGTGCCATCAGTGATTCTTATGATGAGCAGTTCTTC. The genes are TRBV10-3 and TRBJ2-1, with unresolved D. The V end lost 3 bases, the J end lost 8 bases, and 8 bases lay between the germline ends. The CDR3 sequence is 12 residues long. Germline V gene sequence: CDR1 ENHRY, CDR2 SYGVKD.

This rearrangement joins TRBV3-1 (or the pseudogene TRBV3-2) to TRBJ2-1; 11 bases line up with TRBD2. The CDR3 loop spans 17 amino acids. Germline V CDR1 and CDR2: LGHDT, YNNKEL (reference sequence). Trimming cost V 3 bases and J 8 bases; bases outside gene matches: 12. The CDR3 loop is CASSHNQGTSGLDEQFF. The DNA of the CDR3 is TGTGCCAGCAGCCACAACCAAGGGACTAGCGGTCTCGATGAGCAGTTCTTC.

The gene calls are TRBV10-3 and TRBJ2-1, with D unresolved. The CDR3 length is 13 residues. Germline V gene sequence: CDR1 ENHRY, CDR2 SYGVKD. The germline V and J ends were trimmed by 0 bases and 8 bases, with 8 bases remaining between them. The CDR3 nucleotides read TGTGCCATCAGTGAGTCTTCTAGGCATGAGCAGTTCTTC. This translates into CAISESSRHEQFF.

The chain links TRBV11-3 to TRBJ2-1, with 8 positions matching TRBD2. The germline V gene encodes CDR1 SGHNT and CDR2 YENEEA. V gave up 5 bases and J gave up 5 bases; unmatched junction bases: 11. This CDR3 is built from 16 residues. CDR3 DNA: TGTGCCAGCAGCCCCTTCGGGGGGGGCCCTAACAATGAGCAGTTCTTC. It specifies CASSPFGGGPNNEQFF. The full variable domain, its missing parts supplied by reference TRBV11-3 and TRBJ2-1, is EAGVVQSPRYKIIEKKQPVAFWCNPISGHNTLYWYLQNLGQGPELLIRYENEEAVDDSQLPKDRFSAERLKGVDSTLKIQPAELGDSAVYLCASSPFGGGPNNEQFFGPGTRLTVL.

The chain combines TRBV7-9 with TRBJ2-3, with 12 bases identical to TRBD2. V lost 5 bases, J lost 8 bases, and 8 bases stayed unmatched. There are 15 residues in the CDR3. The V gene's germline CDR1 is SEHNR and CDR2 FQNEAQ (reference sequence). CDR3 sequence: CASSVTSGSGGTQYF. The DNA of the CDR3 is TGTGCCAGCAGCGTGACTAGCGGGAGCGGCGGTACGCAGTATTTT.

The chain carries TRBV10-2 and TRBJ2-2, with a possible D match to TRBD2 (5 bases). This CDR3 is 15 amino acids long. Trimming left V 4 bases short and J 1 base short, with 10 bases between. Germline values: CDR1 WSHSY, CDR2 SAAADI. Here the CDR3 DNA reads TGCGCCAGCAGTGTTCTAGCAGGGAACACCGGGGAGCTGTTTTTT. It is translated as CASSVLAGNTGELFF.

This chain uses TRBV6-5 with TRBJ2-3, with TRBD1 matching over 8 bases. This CDR3 is built from 14 residues. Germline CDR1 reads MNHEY; CDR2 reads SVGAGI. V shed 8 bases, J shed 5 bases, and the junction held 9 bases outside the gene matches. The CDR3 is CASLAGGALDTQYF. Here the CDR3 DNA reads TGTGCCAGCTTGGCAGGGGGCGCACTAGATACGCAGTATTTT.

This clone was seen a few times. V usage is TRBV7-9 and J usage is TRBJ1-1; D is uncertain. The CDR3 consists of 15 residues. Germline values: CDR1 SEHNR, CDR2 FQNEAQ (reference sequence). V dropped 1 base and J dropped 4 bases, with 13 bases sitting between them. The CDR3, as DNA: TGTGCCAGCAGCTTAGAATCTATCCGGGTCACTGAAGCTTTCTTT. Residues: CASSLESIRVTEAFF.

This sequence joins TRBV20-1 and TRBJ2-7, with D possibly being TRBD1 (5 bases). This CDR3 is 12 amino acids long. Germline V gene data show CDR1 as DFQATT and CDR2 as SNEGSKA (reference sequence). Trimming took 3 bases from V and 3 from J, leaving 9 bases between them. The CDR3 loop reads CSASYQGYEQYF. The CDR3 bases are TGCAGTGCTAGTTACCAGGGCTACGAGCAGTACTTC.

J is TRBJ2-5 and V is TRBV7-3, with D possibly TRBD2 on 5 matching bases. The length of the CDR3 is 13 residues. The germline V gene encodes CDR1 SGHTA and CDR2 FQGTGA. V dropped 2 bases and J dropped 4 bases, with 8 bases sitting between them. Here the CDR3 reads CASSLFAGETQYF. As DNA, the CDR3 is TGTGCCAGCAGCTTATTTGCGGGAGAGACCCAGTACTTC.